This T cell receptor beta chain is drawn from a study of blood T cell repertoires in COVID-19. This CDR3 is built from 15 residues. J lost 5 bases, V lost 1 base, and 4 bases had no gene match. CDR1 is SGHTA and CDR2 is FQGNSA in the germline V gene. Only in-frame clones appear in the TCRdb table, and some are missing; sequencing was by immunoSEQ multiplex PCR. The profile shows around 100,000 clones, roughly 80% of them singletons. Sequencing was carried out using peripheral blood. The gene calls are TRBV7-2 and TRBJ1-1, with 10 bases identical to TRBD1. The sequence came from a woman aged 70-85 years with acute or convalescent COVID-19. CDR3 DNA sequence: TGTGCCAGCAGCTTAGGGAGGACAGGGGGAACTGAAGCTTTCTTT. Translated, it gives CASSLGRTGGTEAFF.